This T cell receptor beta chain was sequenced during a study of cytomegalovirus exposure and HLA in healthy donors. About this clone itself: Antigen: not known. Germline is not matched at one junction end, which may reflect a read error.

Study outcomes and limitations: Productive status was seen about 87% or about 30% of the time for most TCR beta V segments in an earlier analysis. The presence/absence work took it that sequencing depth was about the same across donors. A later analysis appeared to link common viral pathogens to several of the most significant clusters. The Asian-associated ancestry cluster reportedly had fewer N-insertions than the 666-donor mean in a later analysis.

PCR employed 60 Vbeta and 13 Jbeta primers. Sequencing was performed with immunoSEQ multiplex PCR; in TCRdb, only in-frame clones are kept and a portion is missing. The table has around 190,000 clones, over 65% seen once. Germline lookup yields CDR1 MNHNS and CDR2 SASEGT. The CDR3 is 14 amino acids. The origin of this receptor is a man aged 60-69 years in good health and CMV-seronegative. This sequence joins TRBV6-1 and TRBJ1-2; D possibly corresponds to TRBD1 (6 bases). Sequenced: PBMCs. CDR3 DNA sequence: TGTGCCAGCAGCGAAGTCAGGGGTAACTATGGCTACACCTTC. Its protein is CASSEVRGNYGYTF.